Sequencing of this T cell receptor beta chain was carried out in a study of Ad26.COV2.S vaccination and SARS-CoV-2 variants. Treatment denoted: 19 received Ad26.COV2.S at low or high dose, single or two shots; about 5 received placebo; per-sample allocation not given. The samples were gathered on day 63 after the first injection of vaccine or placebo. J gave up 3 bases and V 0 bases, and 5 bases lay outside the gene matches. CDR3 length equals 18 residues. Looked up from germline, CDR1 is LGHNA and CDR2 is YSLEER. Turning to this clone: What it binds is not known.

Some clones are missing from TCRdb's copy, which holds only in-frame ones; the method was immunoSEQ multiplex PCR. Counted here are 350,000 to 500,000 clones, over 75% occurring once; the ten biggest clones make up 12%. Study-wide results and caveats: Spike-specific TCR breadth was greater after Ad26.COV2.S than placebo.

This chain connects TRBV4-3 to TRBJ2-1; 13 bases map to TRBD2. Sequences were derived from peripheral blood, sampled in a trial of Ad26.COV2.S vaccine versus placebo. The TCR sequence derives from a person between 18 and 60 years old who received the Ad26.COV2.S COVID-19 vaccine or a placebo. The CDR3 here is CASSQDLLAGGYYNEQFF. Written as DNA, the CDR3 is TGCGCCAGCAGCCAAGATCTACTAGCGGGAGGGTACTACAATGAGCAGTTCTTC.